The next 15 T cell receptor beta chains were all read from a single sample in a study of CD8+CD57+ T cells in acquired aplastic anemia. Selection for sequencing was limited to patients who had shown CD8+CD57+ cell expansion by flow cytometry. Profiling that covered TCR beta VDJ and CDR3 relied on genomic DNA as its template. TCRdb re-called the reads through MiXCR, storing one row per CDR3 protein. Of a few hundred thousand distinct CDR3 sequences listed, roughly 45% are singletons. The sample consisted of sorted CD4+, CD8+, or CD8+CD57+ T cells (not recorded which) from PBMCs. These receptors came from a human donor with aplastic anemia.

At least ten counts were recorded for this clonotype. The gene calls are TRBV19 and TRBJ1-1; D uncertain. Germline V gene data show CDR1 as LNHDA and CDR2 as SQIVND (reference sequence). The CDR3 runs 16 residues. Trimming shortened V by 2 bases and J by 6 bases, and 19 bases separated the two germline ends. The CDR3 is CASSITLRSRFAEAFF. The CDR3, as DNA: TGTGCCAGTAGTATAACCCTACGTAGTAGGTTCGCTGAAGCTTTCTTT.

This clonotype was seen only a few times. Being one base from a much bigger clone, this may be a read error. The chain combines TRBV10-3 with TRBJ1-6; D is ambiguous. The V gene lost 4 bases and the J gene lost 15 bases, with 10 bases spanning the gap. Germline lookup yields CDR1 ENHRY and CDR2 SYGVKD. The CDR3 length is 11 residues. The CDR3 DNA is TGTGCCATCAGTGCCCCCCTGAACCTCCACTTT. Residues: CAISAPLNLHF.

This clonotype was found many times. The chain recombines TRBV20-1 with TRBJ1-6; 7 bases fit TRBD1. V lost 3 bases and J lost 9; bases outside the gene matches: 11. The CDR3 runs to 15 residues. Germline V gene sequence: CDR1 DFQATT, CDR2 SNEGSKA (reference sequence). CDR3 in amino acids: CSASIGGQNLSPLHF. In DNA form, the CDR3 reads TGCAGTGCTAGTATCGGGGGACAGAACCTTTCACCCCTCCACTTT.

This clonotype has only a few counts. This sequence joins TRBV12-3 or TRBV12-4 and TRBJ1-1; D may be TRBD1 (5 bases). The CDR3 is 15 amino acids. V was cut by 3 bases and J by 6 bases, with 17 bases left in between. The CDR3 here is CASSFHGGKVPEAFF. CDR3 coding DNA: TGTGCCAGCAGTTTTCATGGGGGAAAGGTCCCTGAAGCTTTCTTT.

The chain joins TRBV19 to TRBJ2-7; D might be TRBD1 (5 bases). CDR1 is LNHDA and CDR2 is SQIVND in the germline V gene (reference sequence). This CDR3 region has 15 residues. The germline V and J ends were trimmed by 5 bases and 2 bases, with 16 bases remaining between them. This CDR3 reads CASSVRTGPTYEQYF. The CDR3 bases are TGTGCCAGTAGTGTTCGTACAGGACCCACCTACGAGCAGTACTTC.

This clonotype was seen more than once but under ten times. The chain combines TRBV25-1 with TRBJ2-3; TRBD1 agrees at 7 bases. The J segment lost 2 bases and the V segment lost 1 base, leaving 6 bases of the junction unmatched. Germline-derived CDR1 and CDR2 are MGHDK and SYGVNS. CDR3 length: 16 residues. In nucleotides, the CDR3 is TGTGCCAGCAGTGAATGGTCAGGGGGTTACACAGATACGCAGTATTTT. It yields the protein CASSEWSGGYTDTQYF.

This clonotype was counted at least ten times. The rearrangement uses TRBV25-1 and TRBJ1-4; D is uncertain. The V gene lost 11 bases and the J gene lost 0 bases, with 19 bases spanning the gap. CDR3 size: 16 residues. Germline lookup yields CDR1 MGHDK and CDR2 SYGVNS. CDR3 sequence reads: CAAGEGDSATNEKLFF. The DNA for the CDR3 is TGTGCCGCCGGGGAGGGCGACTCGGCAACTAATGAAAAACTGTTTTTT. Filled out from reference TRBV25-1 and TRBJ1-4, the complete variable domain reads EADIYQTPRYLVIGTGKKITLECSQTMGHDKMYWYQQDPGMELHLIHYSYGVNSTEKGDLSSESTVSRIRTEHFPLTLESARPSHTSQYLCAAGEGDSATNEKLFFGSGTQLSVL.

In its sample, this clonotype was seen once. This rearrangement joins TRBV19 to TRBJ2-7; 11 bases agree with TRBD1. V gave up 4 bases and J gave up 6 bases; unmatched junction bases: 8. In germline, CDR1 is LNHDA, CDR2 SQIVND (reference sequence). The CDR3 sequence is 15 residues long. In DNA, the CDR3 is TGTGCCAGTAGTACCTCCGGGACAGGGGGTAGCGAGCAGTACTTC. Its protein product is CASSTSGTGGSEQYF.

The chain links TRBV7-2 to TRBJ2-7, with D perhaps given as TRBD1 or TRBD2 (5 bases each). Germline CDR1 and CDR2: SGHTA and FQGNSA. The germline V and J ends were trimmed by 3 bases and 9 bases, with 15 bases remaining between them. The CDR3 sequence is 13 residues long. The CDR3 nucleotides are TGTGCCAGCAGCTTCTGGGGGATGACGGGGCAGTACTTC. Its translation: CASSFWGMTGQYF.

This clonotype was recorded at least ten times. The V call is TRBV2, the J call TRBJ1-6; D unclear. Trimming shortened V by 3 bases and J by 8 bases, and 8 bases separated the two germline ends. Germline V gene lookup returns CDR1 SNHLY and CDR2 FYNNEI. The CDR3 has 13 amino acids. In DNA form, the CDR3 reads TGTGCCAGCAGTGACAGCCTTTATTCACCCCTCCACTTT. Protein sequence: CASSDSLYSPLHF.

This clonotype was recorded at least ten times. The CDR3 DNA sequence: TGTGCCAGCAGGACCGGGACAGGAGCCAATGAGCAGTTCTTC. Translating it yields CASRTGTGANEQFF. This chain joins TRBV2 and TRBJ2-1, with 8 positions matching TRBD1. The CDR3 spans 14 residues. Germline V lookup: CDR1 SNHLY, CDR2 FYNNEI. The trim removed 6 bases at V and 6 bases at J, leaving 7 bases unmatched.

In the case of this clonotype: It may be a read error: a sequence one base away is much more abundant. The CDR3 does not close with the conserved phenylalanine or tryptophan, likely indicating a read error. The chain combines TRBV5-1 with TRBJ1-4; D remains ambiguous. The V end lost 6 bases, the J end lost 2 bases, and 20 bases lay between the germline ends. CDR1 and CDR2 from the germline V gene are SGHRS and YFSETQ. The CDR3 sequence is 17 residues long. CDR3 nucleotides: TGCGCCAGCAAACCGGGCCGCGGAGGGTTGACTAATGAAAAACTGTTTCTT. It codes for CASKPGRGGLTNEKLFL.

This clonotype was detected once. The CDR3, as DNA: TGCGCCAGCAGCCAAGTTGCGAGAACCAAATTGCCGCCCCTCCACTTT. Translating gives CASSQVARTKLPPLHF. The V and J genes are TRBV4-1 and TRBJ1-6; D uncertain. Looked up from germline, CDR1 is MGHRA and CDR2 is YSYEKL. The CDR3 spans 16 residues. Trimming pared 1 base from V and 13 bases from J, leaving 20 bases between.

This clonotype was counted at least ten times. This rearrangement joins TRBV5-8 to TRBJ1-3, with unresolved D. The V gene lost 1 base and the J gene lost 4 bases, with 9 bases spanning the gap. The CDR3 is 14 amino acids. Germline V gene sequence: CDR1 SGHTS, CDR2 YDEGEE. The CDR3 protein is CASSLMRYGNTIYF. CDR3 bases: TGTGCCAGCAGCTTGATGCGTTACGGAAACACCATATATTTT.

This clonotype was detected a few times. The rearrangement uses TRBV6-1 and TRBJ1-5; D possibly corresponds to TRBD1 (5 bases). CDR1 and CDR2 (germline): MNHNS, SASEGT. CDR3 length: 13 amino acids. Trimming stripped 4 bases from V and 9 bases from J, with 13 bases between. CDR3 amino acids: CASSGGGERPQHF. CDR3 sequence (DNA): TGTGCCAGCAGTGGGGGGGGGGAGAGGCCCCAGCATTTT.